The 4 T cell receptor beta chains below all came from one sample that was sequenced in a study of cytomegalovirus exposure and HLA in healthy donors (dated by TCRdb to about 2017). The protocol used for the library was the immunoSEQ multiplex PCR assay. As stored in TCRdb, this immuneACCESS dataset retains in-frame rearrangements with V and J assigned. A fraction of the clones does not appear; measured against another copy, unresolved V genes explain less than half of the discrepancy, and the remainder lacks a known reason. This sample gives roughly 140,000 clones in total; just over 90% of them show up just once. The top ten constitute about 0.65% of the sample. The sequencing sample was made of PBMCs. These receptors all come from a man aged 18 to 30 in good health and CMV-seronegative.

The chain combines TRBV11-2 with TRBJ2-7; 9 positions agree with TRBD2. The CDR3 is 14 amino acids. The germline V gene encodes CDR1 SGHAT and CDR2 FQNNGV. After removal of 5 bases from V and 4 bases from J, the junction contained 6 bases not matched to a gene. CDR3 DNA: TGTGCCAGCAGCCCCGGACTAGCGCTATACGAGCAGTACTTC. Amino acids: CASSPGLALYEQYF.

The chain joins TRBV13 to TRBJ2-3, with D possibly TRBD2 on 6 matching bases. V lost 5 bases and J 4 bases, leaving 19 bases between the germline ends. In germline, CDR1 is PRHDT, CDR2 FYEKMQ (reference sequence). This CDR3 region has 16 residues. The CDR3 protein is CASSSPTGDRADTQYF. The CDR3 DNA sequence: TGTGCCAGCAGCAGTCCTACGGGGGACCGCGCAGATACGCAGTATTTT.

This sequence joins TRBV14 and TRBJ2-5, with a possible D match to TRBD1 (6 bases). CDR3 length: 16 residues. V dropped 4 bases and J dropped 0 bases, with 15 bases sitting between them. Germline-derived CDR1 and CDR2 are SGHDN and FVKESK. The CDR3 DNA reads TGTGCCAGCAGCCCAGGGGCCGGGTTCTACCAAGAGACCCAGTACTTC. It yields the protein CASSPGAGFYQETQYF.

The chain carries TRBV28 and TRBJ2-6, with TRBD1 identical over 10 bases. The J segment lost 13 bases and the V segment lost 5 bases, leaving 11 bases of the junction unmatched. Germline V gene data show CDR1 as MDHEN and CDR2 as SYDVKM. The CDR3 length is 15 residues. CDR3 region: CASSTPGQGILVLTF. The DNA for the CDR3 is TGTGCCAGCAGTACTCCGGGACAGGGGATTTTGGTCCTGACTTTC.